This T cell receptor beta chain is from a study of early T cells in non-severe SARS-CoV-2 infection. This clonotype was found a few times. Sequence at one end of the junction differs from germline and may be a read error. Germline V gives CDR1 SEHNR, CDR2 FQNEAQ (reference sequence). This CDR3 is built from 9 residues. One entry per CDR3 protein results from TCRdb running MiXCR on the 5' RACE reads. The table records approximately 88,000 distinct CDR3 sequences, 12% to 15% of them present only once. The sequenced sample was whole blood. The source of this sequence is an adult who was a healthcare worker with PCR-confirmed SARS-CoV-2 infection or an uninfected control (not recorded which). The rearrangement links TRBV7-9 to TRBJ2-7; tentative D call: TRBD2 (6 bases). CDR3 DNA: TGTGCCAGCAGCCCTGGGGAGGACTTC. Translating it yields CASSPGEDF.